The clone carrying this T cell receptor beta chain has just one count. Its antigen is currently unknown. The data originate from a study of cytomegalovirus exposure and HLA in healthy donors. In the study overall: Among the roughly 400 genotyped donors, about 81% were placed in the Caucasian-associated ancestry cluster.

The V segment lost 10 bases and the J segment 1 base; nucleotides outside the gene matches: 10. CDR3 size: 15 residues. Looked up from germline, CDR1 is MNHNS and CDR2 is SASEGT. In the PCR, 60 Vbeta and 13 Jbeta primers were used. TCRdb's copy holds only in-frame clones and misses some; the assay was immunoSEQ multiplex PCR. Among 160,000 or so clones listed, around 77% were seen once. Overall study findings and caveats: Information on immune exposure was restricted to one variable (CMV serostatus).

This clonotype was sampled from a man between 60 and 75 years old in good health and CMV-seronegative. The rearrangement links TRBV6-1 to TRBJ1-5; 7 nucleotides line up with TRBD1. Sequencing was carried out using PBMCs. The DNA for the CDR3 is TGTGCCACCGAGCTGGGACAGTGGAGCAATCAGCCCCAGCATTTT. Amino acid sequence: CATELGQWSNQPQHF.